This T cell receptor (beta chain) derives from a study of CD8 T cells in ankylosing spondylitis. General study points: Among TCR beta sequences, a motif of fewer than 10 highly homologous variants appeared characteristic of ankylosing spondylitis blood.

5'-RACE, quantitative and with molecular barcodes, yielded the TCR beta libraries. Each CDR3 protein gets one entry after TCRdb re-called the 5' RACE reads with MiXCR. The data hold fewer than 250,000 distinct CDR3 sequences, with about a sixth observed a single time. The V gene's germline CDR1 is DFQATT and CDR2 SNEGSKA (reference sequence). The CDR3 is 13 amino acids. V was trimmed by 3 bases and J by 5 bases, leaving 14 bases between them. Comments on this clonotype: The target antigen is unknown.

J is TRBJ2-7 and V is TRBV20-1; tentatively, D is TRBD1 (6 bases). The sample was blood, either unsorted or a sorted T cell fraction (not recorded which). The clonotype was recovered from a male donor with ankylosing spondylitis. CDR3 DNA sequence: TGCAGTGCTAGGGCACAGGGTAGGCACGAGCAGTACTTC. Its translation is CSARAQGRHEQYF.